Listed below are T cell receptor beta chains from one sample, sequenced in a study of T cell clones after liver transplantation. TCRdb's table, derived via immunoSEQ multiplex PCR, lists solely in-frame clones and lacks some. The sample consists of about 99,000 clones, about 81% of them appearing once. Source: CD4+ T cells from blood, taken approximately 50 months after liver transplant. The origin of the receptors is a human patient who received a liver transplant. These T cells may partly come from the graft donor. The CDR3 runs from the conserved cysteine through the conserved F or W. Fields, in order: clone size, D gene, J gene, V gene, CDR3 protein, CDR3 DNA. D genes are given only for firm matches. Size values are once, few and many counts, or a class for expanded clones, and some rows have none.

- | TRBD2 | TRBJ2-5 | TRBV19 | CASSMGLLRETQYF | TGTGCCAGTAGTATGGGACTATTAAGAGAGACCCAGTACTTC
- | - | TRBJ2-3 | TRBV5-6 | CASSHRPGVSTDTQYF | TGTGCCAGCAGCCATCGCCCAGGGGTTAGCACAGATACGCAGTATTTT
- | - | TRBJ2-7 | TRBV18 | CASARGEIPYEQYF | TGTGCCAGCGCAAGGGGCGAAATCCCCTACGAGCAGTACTTC
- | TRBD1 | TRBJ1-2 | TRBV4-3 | CASSLTGANYGYTF | TGCGCCAGCAGCCTGACAGGGGCTAACTATGGCTACACCTTC
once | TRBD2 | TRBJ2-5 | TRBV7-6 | CASKQAGQETQYF | TGTGCCAGTAAACAAGCGGGGCAAGAGACCCAGTACTTC
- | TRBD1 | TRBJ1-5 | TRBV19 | CASSTQGQGATQPQHF | TGTGCCAGTAGTACCCAGGGACAGGGCGCGACTCAGCCCCAGCATTTT
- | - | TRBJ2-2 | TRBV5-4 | CASSKAGGRTGELFF | TGTGCCAGCAGCAAAGCAGGGGGGCGCACCGGGGAGCTGTTTTTT
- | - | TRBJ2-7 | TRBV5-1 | CASSFSLATLEQYF | TGCGCCAGCAGCTTTTCACTAGCTACCCTGGAGCAGTACTTC
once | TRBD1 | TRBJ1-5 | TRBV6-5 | CASSSPDRVGQPQHF | TGTGCCAGCAGTTCCCCCGACAGGGTGGGTCAGCCCCAGCATTTT
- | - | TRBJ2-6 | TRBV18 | CASSPSTRARGGANVLTF | TGTGCCAGCTCACCCTCGACCCGAGCAAGGGGTGGGGCCAACGTCCTGACTTTC
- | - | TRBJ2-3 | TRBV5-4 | CASSLVRRDTDTQYF | TGTGCCAGCAGCCTTGTTCGCAGGGACACAGATACGCAGTATTTT
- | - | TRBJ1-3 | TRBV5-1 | CASSLQAQEDTIYF | TGCGCCAGCAGCTTGCAAGCCCAGGAGGACACCATATATTTT
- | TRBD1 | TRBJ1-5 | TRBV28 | CASSQGGSYQPQHF | TGTGCCAGCAGCCAGGGGGGAAGTTATCAGCCCCAGCATTTT
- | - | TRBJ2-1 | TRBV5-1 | CASSLGLGAQFF | TGCGCCAGCAGCTTGGGATTGGGGGCGCAGTTCTTC
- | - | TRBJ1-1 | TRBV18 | CASSRKLNTEAFF | TGTGCCAGCTCAAGAAAGCTAAACACTGAAGCTTTCTTT
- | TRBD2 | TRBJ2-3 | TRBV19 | CASSPRTSGRAADTQYF | TGTGCCAGTAGTCCGCGGACTAGCGGGAGGGCGGCAGATACGCAGTATTTT